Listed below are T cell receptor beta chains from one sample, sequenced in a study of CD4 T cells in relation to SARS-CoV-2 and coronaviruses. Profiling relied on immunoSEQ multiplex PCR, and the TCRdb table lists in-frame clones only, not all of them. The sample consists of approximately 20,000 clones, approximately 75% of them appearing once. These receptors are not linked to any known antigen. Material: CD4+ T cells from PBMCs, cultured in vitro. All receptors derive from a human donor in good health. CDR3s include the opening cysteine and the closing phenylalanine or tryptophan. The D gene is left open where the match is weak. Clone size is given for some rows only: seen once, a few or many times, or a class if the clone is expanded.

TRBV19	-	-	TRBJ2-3	TGTGCCAGTAGTATAGCGGGCTGGGGAGTTTCTAGCACAGATACGCAGTATTTT	CASSIAGWGVSSTDTQYF
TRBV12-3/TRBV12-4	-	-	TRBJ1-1	TGTGCCAGCAGTTTCGCGGCGAAGGCTGAAGCTTTCTTT	CASSFAAKAEAFF
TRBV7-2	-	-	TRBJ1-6	TGTGCCAGCAGGATACGGGCAACGATTAATTCACCCCTCCACTTT	CASRIRATINSPLHF
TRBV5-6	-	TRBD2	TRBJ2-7	TGTGCCAGCGGTGGAGGGACTATCTCCTACGAGCAGTACTTC	CASGGGTISYEQYF
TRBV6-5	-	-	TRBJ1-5	TGTGCCAGCGGAGGACAGAGAGATCAGCCCCAGCATTTT	CASGGQRDQPQHF
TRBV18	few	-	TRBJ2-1	TGTGCCAGCTCACCGCGGGACATGGTCTACAATGAGCAGTTCTTC	CASSPRDMVYNEQFF
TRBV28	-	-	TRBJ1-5	TGTGCCAGCAGACCCGGATGGGGCAATCAGCCCCAGCATTTT	CASRPGWGNQPQHF
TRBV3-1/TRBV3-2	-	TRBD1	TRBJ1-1	TGTGCCAGCAGCCAAGCAGAAACAGGGGGCGGAACTGAAGCTTTCTTT	CASSQAETGGGTEAFF
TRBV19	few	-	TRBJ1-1	TGTGCCAGCTCCAGGAGAATGAACACTGAAGCTTTCTTT	CASSRRMNTEAFF
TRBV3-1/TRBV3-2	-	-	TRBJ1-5	TGTGCCAGCAGCCAAGGCCAGGGGAATCAGCCCCAGCATTTT	CASSQGQGNQPQHF
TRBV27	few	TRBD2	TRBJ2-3	TGTGCCAGCACCGAAATCGGGACTAGCGGGAGGGGGGCAGATACGCAGTATTTT	CASTEIGTSGRGADTQYF
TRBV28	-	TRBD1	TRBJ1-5	TGTGCCAGCAGTCAATTCGGACAGGGGGTTCGTAATCAGCCCCAGCATTTT	CASSQFGQGVRNQPQHF
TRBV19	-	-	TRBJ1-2	TGTGCCAGTAGTATCTACGGACCATCCTATGGCTACACCTTC	CASSIYGPSYGYTF
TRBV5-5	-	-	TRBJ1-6	TGTGCCAGCAGCCTAAACCAGGGCCCCTATTCACCCCTCCACTTT	CASSLNQGPYSPLHF
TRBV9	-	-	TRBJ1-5	TGTGCCAGCAGCGTAGACCATAGCAATCAGCCCCAGCATTTT	CASSVDHSNQPQHF
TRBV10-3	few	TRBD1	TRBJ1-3	TGTGCCATCAGTGGAGACTCCGGGACAGGGGAGGGAAACACCATATATTTT	CAISGDSGTGEGNTIYF
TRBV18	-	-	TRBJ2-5	TGTGCCAGCTCAGAGGTACCTCAAGAGACCCAGTACTTC	CASSEVPQETQYF
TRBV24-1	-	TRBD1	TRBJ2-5	TGTGCCACCAGTGATTTCCGGGACAGGGGGCCAGAGACCCAGTACTTC	CATSDFRDRGPETQYF
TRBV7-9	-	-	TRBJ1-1	TGTGCCAGCAGCTTCGACCACACTGAAGCTTTCTTT	CASSFDHTEAFF
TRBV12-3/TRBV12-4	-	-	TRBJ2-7	TGTGCCAGCAGTTTACGGGACACCGCCGAGCAGTACTTC	CASSLRDTAEQYF
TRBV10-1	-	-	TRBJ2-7	TGCGCCAGCAGTGAGAGTTCCTACGAGCAGTACTTC	CASSESSYEQYF
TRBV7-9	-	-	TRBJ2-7	TGTGCCAGCAGTCTCTCGGAGGAGTACTCCTACGAGCAGTACTTC	CASSLSEEYSYEQYF
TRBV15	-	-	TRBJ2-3	TGTGCCACCAGCAGAGACGAAAAGGGCCCTAGCACAGATACGCAGTATTTT	CATSRDEKGPSTDTQYF
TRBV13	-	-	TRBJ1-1	TGTGCCAGCAGTTTGGGACTTGGGAACACTGAAGCTTTCTTT	CASSLGLGNTEAFF
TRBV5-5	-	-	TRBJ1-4	TGTGCCAGCAGCGGGGGCGTCGGGGCAACTAATGAAAAACTGTTTTTT	CASSGGVGATNEKLFF
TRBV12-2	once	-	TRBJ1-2	TGTGCAAGTCGCTCCAATGACTTACAGGGGGGGGATGGCTACACCTTC	CASRSNDLQGGDGYTF
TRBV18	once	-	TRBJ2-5	TGTGCCAGCTCACCAGGCGCGTTACGAGAGACCCAGTACTTC	CASSPGALRETQYF
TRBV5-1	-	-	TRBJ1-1	TGCGCCAGCAGCTTGGCCCCCCGGGGTGGGCAGGCCCTTGAAGCTTTCTTT	CASSLAPRGGQALEAFF